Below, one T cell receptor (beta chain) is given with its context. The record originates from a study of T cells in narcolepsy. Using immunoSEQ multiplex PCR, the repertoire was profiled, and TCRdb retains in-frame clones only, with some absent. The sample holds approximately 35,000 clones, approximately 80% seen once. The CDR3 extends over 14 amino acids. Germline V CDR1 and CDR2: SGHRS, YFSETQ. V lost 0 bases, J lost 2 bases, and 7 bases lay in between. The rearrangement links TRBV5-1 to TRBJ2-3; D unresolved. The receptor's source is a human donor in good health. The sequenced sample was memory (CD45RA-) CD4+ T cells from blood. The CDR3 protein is CASSLAHLTDTQYF. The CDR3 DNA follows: TGCGCCAGCAGCTTGGCCCACCTCACAGATACGCAGTATTTT.